This T cell receptor (beta chain) was sequenced in a study of cytomegalovirus exposure and HLA in healthy donors. Study results and caveats: The study dropped some indistinguishable V segments, TRBV6-2 and TRBV6-3 among them. The records held CMV serostatus as the only immune exposure information. Donors were assumed by presence/absence analyses to have roughly uniform sequencing depth.

Primers: 60 Vbeta forward and 13 Jbeta reverse. Profiling relied on immunoSEQ multiplex PCR, and the TCRdb table lists in-frame clones only, not all of them. The table lists roughly 200,000 clones, roughly 79% of them singletons, with roughly 2% in the top ten. The sample holds a few counts of this clone. The antigen is undetermined. Additional DNA sequences in this sample encode the identical CDR3. Unmatched junction bases numbered 0, after V lost 6 bases and J lost 2 bases. CDR3 length: 12 amino acids. Germline loops: CDR1 MNHNS, CDR2 SASEGT. This sequence originates from a man aged 25 to 40 in good health and CMV-seronegative. Sequenced: PBMCs. This rearrangement joins TRBV6-1 to TRBJ2-7; 8 bases are shared with TRBD1. This chain's CDR3 is CASRGQAYEQYF. The CDR3 coding sequence is TGTGCCAGCAGGGGACAGGCCTACGAGCAGTACTTC.